This T cell receptor beta chain was observed in a study of cytotoxic CD8 clonotypes in ibrutinib-treated CLL. Method: immunoSEQ multiplex PCR; TCRdb's copy keeps in-frame clones and lacks some. The sample yields about 140,000 clones, less than 95% seen once. Investigators sourced around 1.9 micrograms of genomic DNA from cryopreserved PBMCs for TCR beta libraries. On this clone: As yet, its antigen is unknown.

Between the trimmed V and J ends, which lost 6 bases and 2 bases, there was a span of 13 bases. The CDR3 has 14 amino acids. Germline values: CDR1 MDHEN, CDR2 SYDVKM. General observations from the study: In sustained-remission versus progressing patients, sampling times differed. Higher circulating CD8+ T-cell counts strongly accompanied higher baseline clonality, above age-matched healthy donors. The clonality rise at ibrutinib response reflected private clonotype expansion.

The V call is TRBV28, the J call TRBJ1-2; D unclear. The sequence was collected from a human donor with chronic lymphocytic leukemia. This material consisted of PBMCs, taken after 12 months of ibrutinib treatment. The CDR3 spells CASSRNGANYGYTF. Here the CDR3 DNA reads TGTGCCAGCAGCCGGAATGGCGCCAACTATGGCTACACCTTC.